A single sample is the source of the 11 T cell receptor beta chains below, sequenced in a study of cytomegalovirus exposure and HLA in healthy donors. The PCR used 60 Vbeta and 13 Jbeta primers. Generated by immunoSEQ multiplex PCR, the TCRdb table keeps only in-frame clones and is missing some. This table holds 85,000 to 90,000 clones, over 80% found once. The sample taken for sequencing was PBMCs. All receptors come from a man aged 18 to 29 in good health and CMV-seronegative.

The genes are TRBV29-1 and TRBJ1-3, with unresolved D. The CDR3 spans 15 residues. V was shortened by 4 bases and J by 0 bases, with 13 bases between the two germline ends. Germline CDR1 and CDR2: SQVTM and ANQGSEA. In DNA form, the CDR3 reads TGCAGCGTTGCGCCCAGCGGGAGCTCTGGAAACACCATATATTTT. The encoded protein is CSVAPSGSSGNTIYF.

J is TRBJ2-1 and V is TRBV7-6; the D gene is possibly TRBD2 (5 bases). The CDR3 extends over 16 amino acids. Germline CDR1 is SGHVS and CDR2 is FNYEAQ. Trimming took off 5 bases at V and 0 bases at J, with 14 bases between the two ends. The CDR3 DNA reads TGTGCCAGCAGCCCGACTAACTTGGGCTCCTACAATGAGCAGTTCTTC. Residues: CASSPTNLGSYNEQFF. Supplemented by reference TRBV7-6 and TRBJ2-1, the full variable domain reads GAGVSQSPRYKVTKRGQDVALRCDPISGHVSLYWYRQALGQGPEFLTYFNYEAQQDKSGLPNDRFSAERPEGSISTLTIQRTEQRDSAMYRCASSPTNLGSYNEQFFGPGTRLTVL.

CDR3 sequence reads: CASSLGSSGRTDTQYF. CDR3 sequence (DNA): TGCGCCAGCAGCTTGGGGTCTAGCGGGAGGACAGATACGCAGTATTTT. The rearrangement links TRBV5-1 to TRBJ2-3; 11 bases line up with TRBD2. The J segment lost 3 bases and the V segment lost 0 bases, leaving 3 bases of the junction unmatched. Germline-derived CDR1 and CDR2 are SGHRS and YFSETQ. This CDR3 region has 16 residues.

This chain links TRBV11-2 with TRBJ2-1, with 10 bases lining up with TRBD1. Germline CDR1 is SGHAT and CDR2 is FQNNGV. The CDR3 extends over 16 amino acids. V shed 4 bases, J shed 1 base, and the junction held 4 bases outside the gene matches. CDR3 sequence: CASSSRQGASYNEQFF. CDR3 DNA sequence: TGTGCCAGCAGCTCGCGACAGGGGGCTTCCTACAATGAGCAGTTCTTC.

The chain uses TRBV9 and TRBJ2-1; D is unresolved. The ends were cut back, 4 bases at V and 1 base at J, with 12 bases in the middle. This CDR3 is built from 15 residues. The germline gives CDR1 SGDLS, CDR2 YYNGEE. The DNA of the CDR3 is TGTGCCAGCAGCCCTAGTAGACGTTCCTACAATGAGCAGTTCTTC. It is translated as CASSPSRRSYNEQFF.

The chain is built from TRBV25-1 and TRBJ1-2; tentatively, D is TRBD1 (5 bases). Trimming left V 9 bases short and J 0 bases short, with 11 bases between. There are 13 residues in the CDR3. Per germline, CDR1 MGHDK and CDR2 SYGVNS. The CDR3 DNA is TGTGCCAGTAAAGGGGTGGCTAACTATGGCTACACCTTC. Protein product: CASKGVANYGYTF.

The V gene is TRBV18, the J gene TRBJ2-7; no definite D call. This CDR3 contains 11 residues. Germline CDR1 KGHSH, CDR2 LQKENI. V lost 2 bases, J lost 6 bases, and 5 bases lay in between. The CDR3 region is CASSPGLEQYF. CDR3 nucleotide sequence: TGTGCCAGCTCACCAGGGCTCGAGCAGTACTTC.

V and J are TRBV6-5 and TRBJ2-1; 10 bases are shared with TRBD2. The CDR3 sequence is 15 residues long. J was trimmed by 2 bases and V by 6 bases; bases with no gene match: 4. The germline CDR1 and CDR2 sequences are MNHEY and SVGAGI. The CDR3 protein is CASRLAGGPYNEQFF. Written as DNA, the CDR3 is TGTGCCAGCAGATTAGCGGGAGGCCCCTACAATGAGCAGTTCTTC.

On this clone itself: Other DNA sequences in the same sample also yield this CDR3. This chain joins TRBV5-1 and TRBJ2-5; D is perhaps TRBD2 (6 bases). Germline V gene sequence: CDR1 SGHRS, CDR2 YFSETQ. The CDR3 is 13 amino acids. Trimming cost V 0 bases and J 3 bases, with 6 bases left between them. The CDR3 DNA reads TGCGCCAGCAGCTTGGGGGGGGAAGAGACCCAGTACTTC. This sequence encodes CASSLGGEETQYF.

The chain links TRBV5-4 to TRBJ2-3; 10 bases agree with TRBD2. In germline, CDR1 is SGHNT, CDR2 YYREEE (reference sequence). The CDR3 has 17 residues. The V segment lost 0 bases and the J segment 2 bases; nucleotides outside the gene matches: 6. The CDR3 reads CASSLVKLAGTTDTQYF. CDR3 coding DNA: TGTGCCAGCAGCTTGGTCAAACTAGCGGGGACCACAGATACGCAGTATTTT.

This chain joins TRBV2 and TRBJ1-4; TRBD1 might be the D (5 bases). This CDR3 spans 14 amino acids. Trimming removed 8 bases at V and 7 bases at J, with 17 bases between. CDR1 and CDR2 (germline): SNHLY, FYNNEI. The CDR3 spells CASSRAGVGEKLFF. The CDR3 region has the DNA TGTGCCAGCTCCCGAGCGGGGGTAGGTGAAAAACTGTTTTTT.